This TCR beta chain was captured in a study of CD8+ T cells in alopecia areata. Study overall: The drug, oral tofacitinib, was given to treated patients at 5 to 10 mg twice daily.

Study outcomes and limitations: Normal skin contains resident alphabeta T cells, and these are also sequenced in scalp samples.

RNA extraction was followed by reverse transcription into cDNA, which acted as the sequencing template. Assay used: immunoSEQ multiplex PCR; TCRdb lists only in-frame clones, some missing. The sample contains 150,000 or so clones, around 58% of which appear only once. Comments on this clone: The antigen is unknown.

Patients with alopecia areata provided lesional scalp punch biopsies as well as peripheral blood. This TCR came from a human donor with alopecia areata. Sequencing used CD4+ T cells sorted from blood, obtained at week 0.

CDR3 in amino acids: CAGGQGRPLNTEAFF. As DNA, the CDR3 is TGTGCCGGAGGACAGGGTCGCCCTTTGAACACTGAAGCTTTCTTT. The V call is TRBV30, the J call TRBJ1-1; 8 nucleotides agree with TRBD1. The CDR3 has 15 amino acids. V lost 8 bases and J lost 0; bases outside the gene matches: 11. The germline V gene has CDR1 GTSNPN and CDR2 SVGIG (reference sequence).